The clone carrying this TCR beta chain appeared a few times. The CDR3 is 14 residues long. Trimming at V came to 5 bases and at J to 6 bases, leaving 7 bases not matched to a gene. Looked up from germline, CDR1 is SEHNR and CDR2 is FQNEAQ (reference sequence). TCRdb used MiXCR to reprocess the 5' RACE reads, holding one entry per CDR3 protein. The sample contains just over 60,000 distinct CDR3 sequences, 30% of which appear only once. This chain uses TRBV7-9 with TRBJ1-2; TRBD1 matches 9 bases. This sequence was found in a female donor with breast cancer. Sequencing was performed on tumor-infiltrating naive CD4+ T cells sorted from the breast tumor. Subset in this sample: naive CD4+ T cells, CD4+CD45RA+CD25-. The CDR3: CASSRGQGYDGYTF. CDR3 nucleotides: TGTGCCAGCAGCAGGGGACAGGGCTACGATGGCTACACCTTC.